Sequencing of this TCR beta chain was carried out in a study of early T cells in non-severe SARS-CoV-2 infection. About the research overall: Whole-blood bulk RNA, unsorted, was sequenced, and chains were unpaired.

Germline-derived CDR1 and CDR2 are GTSNPN and SVGIG (reference sequence). V was clipped by 1 base and J by 5 bases, with 10 bases between them. This CDR3 is 13 amino acids long. Each cDNA molecule carried a unique molecular identifier. One entry per CDR3 protein results from TCRdb running MiXCR on the 5' RACE reads. Among tens of thousands of distinct CDR3 sequences listed, 12% were seen once. This clonotype occurred a few times. The receptor was isolated from an adult who was a healthcare worker with PCR-confirmed SARS-CoV-2 infection or an uninfected control (not recorded which). V usage is TRBV30 and J usage is TRBJ2-3, with unresolved D. The material was whole blood, obtained at baseline. The CDR3 DNA reads TGTGCCTGGAGTGCCACTGTTAAAGATACGCAGTATTTT. This encodes CAWSATVKDTQYF. The whole variable domain, filled in from reference TRBV30 and TRBJ2-3, reads SQTIHQWPATLVQPVGSPLSLECTVEGTSNPNLYWYRQAAGRGLQLLFYSVGIGQISSEVPQNLSASRPQDRQFILSSKKLLLSDSGFYLCAWSATVKDTQYFGPGTRLTVL.